The entry below describes one T cell receptor beta chain. Its matching antigen is unknown. V was clipped by 4 bases and J by 0 bases, with 13 bases between them. CDR3 length: 15 amino acids. Germline V gene data show CDR1 as SQVTM and CDR2 as ANQGSEA. The data stem from a study of Graves' ophthalmopathy and Graves' hyperthyroidism. Study-level points and caveats: The authors also found most expanded thyroid clonotypes above 0.001 frequency in blood. Between ophthalmopathy and stable hyperthyroidism, a 13-signature model drew a separation with nearly 90% sensitivity and 81.08% specificity.

Using RNA transcripts, the TCR beta CDR3 regions were amplified. First-round RT-PCR relied on HTBI primers, and a second-round multiplex PCR came next. MiXCR, run by TCRdb on the multiplex PCR reads, gives a single entry per CDR3 protein. The profile shows roughly 350,000 distinct CDR3 sequences, approximately 18% of them singletons. Pregnancy or lactation, uncontrolled infections and other autoimmune diseases were grounds for excluding patients. The sequenced sample was peripheral blood. The clonotype comes from an adult woman with stable Graves' hyperthyroidism. The V call is TRBV29-1, the J call TRBJ1-3; no clear D gene. CDR3 nucleotides: TGCAGCGTTGGCCGAGACACCTACTCTGGAAACACCATATATTTT. This sequence encodes CSVGRDTYSGNTIYF. The whole variable domain, remainder taken from reference TRBV29-1 and TRBJ1-3, is SAVISQKPSRDICQRGTSLTIQCQVDSQVTMMFWYRQQPGQSLTLIATANQGSEATYESGFVIDKFPISRPNLTFSTLTVSNMSPEDSSIYLCSVGRDTYSGNTIYFGEGSWLTVV.